This entry features one T cell receptor (beta chain) sequence. Its antigen is unidentified. Researchers ran the PCR with 60 Vbeta and 13 Jbeta primers. The repertoire was sequenced with immunoSEQ multiplex PCR; TCRdb's copy has only in-frame clones and lacks some. The data hold over 150,000 clones, with about three quarters observed a single time. The sample is drawn from a study of cytomegalovirus exposure and HLA in healthy donors. Findings of the study overall: Donors were assumed by presence/absence analyses to have roughly uniform sequencing depth. An analysis that was carried out later associated 16,000 or so TCR beta sequences with HLA alleles at 0.05 false discovery rate.

The clonotype was recovered from a man younger than 35 in good health and CMV-seronegative. Sequencing was performed on PBMCs.

CDR3 protein: CASSQVGREGAKNIQYF. CDR3 sequence (DNA): TGCGCCAGCAGCCAAGTTGGGCGGGAGGGGGCCAAAAACATTCAGTACTTC. J is TRBJ2-4 and V is TRBV4-1, with TRBD2 matching over 9 bases. The CDR3 has 17 amino acids. CDR1 is MGHRA and CDR2 is YSYEKL in the germline V gene. J lost 1 base, V lost 1 base, and 5 bases had no gene match.